The next 15 T cell receptor beta chains were all read from a single sample in a study of T cell responses to AZD1222 COVID-19 vaccine. Repertoires were generated with immunoSEQ multiplex PCR, while TCRdb's copy carries only in-frame clones and drops some. The data hold about 110,000 clones, with 88% observed a single time. The input for sequencing was peripheral blood, taken on day 0 of AZD1222 vaccination. These receptors were obtained from an adult in good health.

The chain recombines TRBV2 with TRBJ2-7; D may be TRBD1 (6 bases). Germline V gene data show CDR1 as SNHLY and CDR2 as FYNNEI. The CDR3 is 13 amino acids. The germline V and J ends were trimmed by 8 bases and 1 base, with 12 bases remaining between them. The CDR3 spells CASLDRSSYEQYF. CDR3 DNA sequence: TGTGCCAGCCTCGACAGGTCTTCCTACGAGCAGTACTTC.

A single count supports this clone. The rearrangement uses TRBV2 and TRBJ2-7; 9 nucleotides align to TRBD2. The V and J ends lost 4 bases and 4 bases, in that order; junction bases with no gene match: 8. There are 15 residues in the CDR3. Germline V gene data show CDR1 as SNHLY and CDR2 as FYNNEI. Here the CDR3 DNA reads TGTGCCAGCAGTGTGGACAGCGGGAGGAAGTACGAGCAGTACTTC. Translated: CASSVDSGRKYEQYF. Based on the CDR3 plus reference TRBV2 and TRBJ2-7, the full variable domain is EPEVTQTPSHQVTQMGQEVILRCVPISNHLYFYWYRQILGQKVEFLVSFYNNEISEKSEIFDDQFSVERPDGSNFTLKIRSTKLEDSAMYFCASSVDSGRKYEQYFGPGTRLTVT.

The V gene is TRBV5-1, the J gene TRBJ1-3; 7 bases align to TRBD1. Looked up from germline, CDR1 is SGHRS and CDR2 is YFSETQ. The J segment lost 0 bases and the V segment lost 4 bases, leaving 7 bases of the junction unmatched. The CDR3 extends over 16 amino acids. The CDR3 DNA sequence: TGCGCCAGCAGCCCTACCCGACAGGGCTCTGGAAACACCATATATTTT. This codes for CASSPTRQGSGNTIYF.

In regard to this clone: Other DNA sequences in the sample encode the same CDR3. V gene TRBV5-1 combines with J gene TRBJ2-7; 10 nucleotides line up with TRBD1. With 0 bases clipped from V and 4 bases from J, the junction kept 1 base outside the gene matches. Germline lookup yields CDR1 SGHRS and CDR2 YFSETQ. CDR3 size: 14 residues. CDR3 region: CASSLGQGAYEQYF. DNA of the CDR3: TGCGCCAGCAGCTTGGGACAGGGGGCTTACGAGCAGTACTTC.

The table lists this clone with a count of one. The rearrangement uses TRBV6-5 and TRBJ1-2; D gene ambiguous. The CDR3 loop spans 14 amino acids. In germline, CDR1 is MNHEY, CDR2 SVGAGI. Trimming cost V 6 bases and J 3 bases, with 14 bases left between them. The CDR3 nucleotides are TGTGCCAGCAGCGTCAGAGAGGCTGACTATGGCTACACCTTC. Encoded protein: CASSVREADYGYTF.

This clone was observed a handful of times. The V call is TRBV6-5, the J call TRBJ1-1; D call uncertain. The length of the CDR3 is 11 residues. Germline-derived CDR1 and CDR2 are MNHEY and SVGAGI. V gave up 8 bases and J gave up 10 bases, with 14 bases separating them. The CDR3 loop reads CASVGPVPAFF. The DNA for the CDR3 is TGTGCCAGCGTCGGTCCGGTCCCAGCTTTCTTT.

The V gene is TRBV27, the J gene TRBJ1-1; the D gene is possibly TRBD1 (5 bases). From germline, CDR1 is MNHEY and CDR2 SMNVEV (reference sequence). The CDR3 is made up of 15 amino acids. Trimming shortened V by 0 bases and J by 2 bases, and 10 bases separated the two germline ends. The CDR3 sequence: CASSLSTALNTEAFF. The CDR3 bases are TGTGCCAGCAGTTTATCGACAGCGCTTAACACTGAAGCTTTCTTT.

This sequence joins TRBV5-1 and TRBJ2-4; D possibly corresponds to TRBD2 (6 bases). Trimming stripped 6 bases from V and 0 bases from J, with 19 bases between. This CDR3 has 17 amino acids. Germline CDR1 and CDR2: SGHRS and YFSETQ. The CDR3 protein is CASTPPGGAGAKNIQYF. As DNA, the CDR3 is TGCGCCAGCACCCCCCCCGGCGGGGCTGGAGCCAAAAACATTCAGTACTTC.

This clone was recorded once. The rearrangement links TRBV18 to TRBJ1-1; D is unclear. Germline CDR1 and CDR2: KGHSH and LQKENI. The CDR3 loop spans 15 amino acids. Deletions cut 3 bases from V and 1 base from J, with 12 bases between. The CDR3 sequence is CASSPPLGRNTEAFF. Written as DNA, the CDR3 is TGTGCCAGCTCACCCCCGTTAGGAAGGAACACTGAAGCTTTCTTT.

The chain uses TRBV7-9 and TRBJ2-3, with D maybe TRBD2 (7 bases). Germline V gene lookup returns CDR1 SEHNR and CDR2 FQNEAQ (reference sequence). V was trimmed by 5 bases and J by 4 bases, leaving 16 bases between them. This CDR3 is 15 amino acids long. The CDR3 bases are TGTGCCAGCAGCCTTGGGGGGGCTCGGTCAGATACGCAGTATTTT. This translates into CASSLGGARSDTQYF.

The V call is TRBV5-1, the J call TRBJ2-1; TRBD1 matches at 7 bases. Germline assignment: CDR1 SGHRS and CDR2 YFSETQ. The length of the CDR3 is 15 residues. V shed 6 bases and J 3 bases; nucleotides not matched to a gene: 9. The CDR3 loop is CASTQTGSIYNEQFF. CDR3 nucleotide sequence: TGCGCCAGCACCCAGACAGGGTCAATCTACAATGAGCAGTTCTTC.

The chain has TRBV6-5 and TRBJ1-2; 9 positions agree with TRBD1. V gave up 6 bases and J gave up 2 bases; unmatched junction bases: 4. The germline V gene encodes CDR1 MNHEY and CDR2 SVGAGI. The CDR3 is 14 residues long. CDR3 bases: TGTGCCAGCAGGCGGACAGGGGCGAACTATGGCTACACCTTC. Residues: CASRRTGANYGYTF.

The chain employs TRBV3-1 (or the pseudogene TRBV3-2) and TRBJ1-6; D is unresolved. The V gene's germline CDR1 is LGHDT and CDR2 YNNKEL (reference sequence). The CDR3 covers 14 residues. The V gene lost 3 bases and the J gene lost 5 bases, with 8 bases spanning the gap. The CDR3: CASSHRPNNSPLHF. The CDR3, as DNA: TGTGCCAGCAGCCATCGCCCAAATAATTCACCCCTCCACTTT.

The V call is TRBV27, the J call TRBJ2-3; no firm D call. The germline gives CDR1 MNHEY, CDR2 SMNVEV (reference sequence). The length of the CDR3 is 15 residues. The germline V and J ends were trimmed by 6 bases and 0 bases, with 13 bases remaining between them. The CDR3 is CASSRWTASTDTQYF. The CDR3 bases are TGTGCCAGCAGCCGGTGGACGGCAAGCACAGATACGCAGTATTTT.

V is TRBV3-1 (or the pseudogene TRBV3-2) and J is TRBJ1-2, with D unclear. The length of the CDR3 is 13 residues. CDR1 LGHDT and CDR2 YNNKEL come from the germline V gene (reference sequence). V gave up 4 bases and J gave up 5 bases, with 11 bases separating them. CDR3 sequence: CASSLDVRYGYTF. The CDR3 nucleotides are TGTGCCAGCAGCCTGGACGTCCGGTATGGCTACACCTTC.